The TCR beta chain under discussion was sequenced for a study of T cells in women clearing cervical HPV infection. On the study more broadly: Donors had HPV16-related CIN3 or worse; 2 had invasive cancer.

Average input was around 1,200 ng genomic DNA for immunoSEQ TCR beta CDR3 amplification. Repertoires were generated with immunoSEQ multiplex PCR, while TCRdb's copy carries only in-frame clones and drops some. Its table lists approximately 24,000 clones. Of note for this clone: From the germline J gene comes the end of the CDR3, since the read stops 3 residues before it.

The length of the CDR3 is 13 residues. CDR1 is LNHDA and CDR2 is SQIVND in the germline V gene (reference sequence). The V and J ends lost 5 bases and 5 bases, in that order; junction bases with no gene match: 3. This sequence originates from a woman between 18 and 75 years old with a cervical HPV16 infection that either progressed to CIN3+ or cleared (not recorded which). This chain uses TRBV19 with TRBJ2-5; 9 nucleotides match TRBD1. The specimen sequenced was blood buffy coat. CDR3 DNA, as far as it was read: TGTGCCAGTAGTCCTGGGACAGGGGAGACC. This translates into CASSPGTGET. The entire CDR3 reads CASSPGTGETQYF.